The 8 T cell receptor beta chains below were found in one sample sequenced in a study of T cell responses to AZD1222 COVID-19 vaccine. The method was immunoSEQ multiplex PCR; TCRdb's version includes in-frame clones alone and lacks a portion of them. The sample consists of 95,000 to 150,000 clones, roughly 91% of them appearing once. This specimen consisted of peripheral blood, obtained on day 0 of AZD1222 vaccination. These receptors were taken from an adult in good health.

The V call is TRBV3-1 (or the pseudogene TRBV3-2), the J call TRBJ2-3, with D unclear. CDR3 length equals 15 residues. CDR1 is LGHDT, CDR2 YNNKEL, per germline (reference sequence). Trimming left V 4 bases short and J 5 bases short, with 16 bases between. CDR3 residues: CASSRRPLLLDTQYF. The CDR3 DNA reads TGTGCCAGCAGCCGACGACCCCTACTGTTAGATACGCAGTATTTT.

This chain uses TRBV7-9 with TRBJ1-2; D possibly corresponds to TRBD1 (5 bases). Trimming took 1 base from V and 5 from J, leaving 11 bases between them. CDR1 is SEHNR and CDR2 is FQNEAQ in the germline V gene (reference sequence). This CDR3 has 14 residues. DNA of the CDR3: TGTGCCAGCAGCTTAGGCAGTGGGGCTTATGGCTACACCTTC. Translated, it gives CASSLGSGAYGYTF. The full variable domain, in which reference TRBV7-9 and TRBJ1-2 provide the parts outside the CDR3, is DTGVSQNPRHKITKRGQNVTFRCDPISEHNRLYWYRQTLGQGPEFLTYFQNEAQLEKSRLLSDRFSAERPKGSFSTLEIQRTEQGDSAMYLCASSLGSGAYGYTFGSGTRLTVV.

The CDR3 region is CATGQGAVNQPQHF. The CDR3 DNA follows: TGTGCCACCGGACAGGGGGCGGTCAATCAGCCCCAGCATTTT. The rearrangement joins TRBV15 to TRBJ1-5; 11 bases map to TRBD1. Germline V gene sequence: CDR1 LNHNV, CDR2 YYDKDF (reference sequence). The trim removed 8 bases at V and 3 bases at J, leaving 3 bases unmatched. The CDR3 covers 14 residues.

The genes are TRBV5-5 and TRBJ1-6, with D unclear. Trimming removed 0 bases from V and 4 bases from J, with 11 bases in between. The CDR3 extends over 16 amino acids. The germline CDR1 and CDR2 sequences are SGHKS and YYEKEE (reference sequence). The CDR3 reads CASSLVGRFYNSPLHF. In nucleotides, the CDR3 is TGTGCCAGCAGCTTGGTCGGCAGGTTTTATAATTCACCCCTCCACTTT.

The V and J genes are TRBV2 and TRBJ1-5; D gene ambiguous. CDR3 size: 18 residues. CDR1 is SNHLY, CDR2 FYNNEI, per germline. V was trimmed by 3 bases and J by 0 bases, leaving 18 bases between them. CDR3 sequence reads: CASSEVEPFHYSNQPQHF. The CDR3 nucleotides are TGTGCCAGCAGTGAGGTGGAGCCTTTTCATTATAGCAATCAGCCCCAGCATTTT.

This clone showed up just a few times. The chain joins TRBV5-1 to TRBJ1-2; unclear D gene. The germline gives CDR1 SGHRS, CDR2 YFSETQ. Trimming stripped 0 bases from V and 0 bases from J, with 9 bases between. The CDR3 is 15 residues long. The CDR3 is CASSLGTDANYGYTF. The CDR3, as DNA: TGCGCCAGCAGCTTGGGGACGGACGCTAACTATGGCTACACCTTC.

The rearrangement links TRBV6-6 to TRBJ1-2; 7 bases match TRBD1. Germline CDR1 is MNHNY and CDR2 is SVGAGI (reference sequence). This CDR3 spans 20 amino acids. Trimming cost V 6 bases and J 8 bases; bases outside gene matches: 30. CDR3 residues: CASSYKPTGQTNFTLGGYTF. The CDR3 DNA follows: TGTGCCAGCAGCTACAAACCCACGGGACAGACTAATTTTACTTTGGGAGGCTACACCTTC.

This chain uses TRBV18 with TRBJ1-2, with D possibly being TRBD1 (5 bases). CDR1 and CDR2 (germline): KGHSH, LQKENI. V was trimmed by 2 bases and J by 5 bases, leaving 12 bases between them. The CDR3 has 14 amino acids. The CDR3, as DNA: TGTGCCAGCTCACCAACCCCACAGGCATATGGCTACACCTTC. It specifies CASSPTPQAYGYTF.